These 21 T cell receptor beta chains came from one sample sequenced in a study of brain metastases from non-small cell lung cancer. TCRdb's table, derived via immunoSEQ multiplex PCR, lists solely in-frame clones and lacks some. The data hold fewer than 5,000 clones, with approximately 91% observed a single time. Source material: tissue from a brain metastasis. The receptors here all came from a donor aged 40 or over with non-small cell lung cancer.

This CDR3 reads CASSYSTGKGRYEQYF. The CDR3 DNA sequence: TGTGCCAGCAGTTACTCGACCGGGAAGGGCCGCTACGAGCAGTACTTC. The J gene is TRBJ2-7, the V gene TRBV6-6; D perhaps matches TRBD2 (5 bases). Trimming left V 0 bases short and J 3 bases short, with 15 bases between. This CDR3 region has 16 residues. Germline assignment: CDR1 MNHNY and CDR2 SVGAGI (reference sequence).

This chain links TRBV7-3 with TRBJ2-2; 7 bases agree with TRBD2. The CDR3 is made up of 15 amino acids. CDR1 and CDR2 from the germline V gene are SGHTA and FQGTGA. After removal of 5 bases from V and 4 bases from J, the junction contained 7 bases not matched to a gene. This CDR3 reads CASSPLRGSTGELFF. The CDR3, as DNA: TGTGCCAGCAGCCCCCTGCGGGGGTCCACCGGGGAGCTGTTTTTT.

The count of this clone is one. V usage is TRBV30 and J usage is TRBJ1-1; D remains unclear. Germline assignment: CDR1 GTSNPN and CDR2 SVGIG (reference sequence). V lost 3 bases, J lost 4 bases, and 12 bases lay in between. The CDR3 sequence is 13 residues long. CDR3 in DNA: TGTGCCTGGAGAAGACCCTTATTCACTGAAGCTTTCTTT. Translating it yields CAWRRPLFTEAFF. The variable domain in full, with the rest retrieved from reference TRBV30 and TRBJ1-1, is SQTIHQWPATLVQPVGSPLSLECTVEGTSNPNLYWYRQAAGRGLQLLFYSVGIGQISSEVPQNLSASRPQDRQFILSSKKLLLSDSGFYLCAWRRPLFTEAFFGQGTRLTVV.

Details on this clone: One junction end disagrees with the germline gene, perhaps due to a read error. The same CDR3 arises from other DNA sequences in this sample as well. The chain carries TRBV2 and TRBJ2-3, with TRBD2 matching over 7 bases. This CDR3 is 16 amino acids long. Looked up from germline, CDR1 is SNHLY and CDR2 is FYNNEI. CDR3 sequence reads: CASSEFQRGPTDTQYF. CDR3 nucleotides: TGTGCCAGCAGTGAATTCCAGCGGGGTCCCACAGATACACAGTATTTT.

V usage is TRBV11-3 and J usage is TRBJ1-1, with D possibly TRBD1 on 5 matching bases. Germline loops: CDR1 SGHNT, CDR2 YENEEA. V dropped 5 bases and J dropped 5 bases, with 12 bases sitting between them. This CDR3 contains 13 residues. CDR3 in amino acids: CASSEGPGTEAFF. In DNA form, the CDR3 reads TGTGCCAGCAGCGAGGGACCGGGGACTGAAGCTTTCTTT.

This clone was found a few times. The genes are TRBV4-1 and TRBJ2-5; 7 nucleotides agree with TRBD1. This CDR3 has 15 residues. CDR1 and CDR2 (germline): MGHRA, YSYEKL. The junction had 7 bases not matched to a gene; V was cut back by 4 bases and J by 2 bases. The CDR3 nucleotides are TGCGCCAGCAGCCCGGACCGGGACAGTCAAGAGACCCAGTACTTC. The encoded protein is CASSPDRDSQETQYF.

The chain couples TRBV11-3 to TRBJ1-2; TRBD1 aligns across 8 bases. The CDR3 contains 15 residues. CDR1 is SGHNT, CDR2 YENEEA, per germline. J was trimmed by 10 bases and V by 1 base; bases with no gene match: 11. The CDR3 nucleotides are TGTGCCAGCAGCTTAGGGTGGGCAGGGGGCGATGACTACACCTTC. Translation: CASSLGWAGGDDYTF.

The V call is TRBV2, the J call TRBJ2-7; the D is unclear. The germline gives CDR1 SNHLY, CDR2 FYNNEI. V dropped 2 bases and J dropped 6 bases, with 11 bases sitting between them. This CDR3 comprises 13 residues. The CDR3 loop is CASSELRWGEQYF. CDR3 sequence (DNA): TGTGCCAGCAGTGAATTGAGGTGGGGCGAGCAGTACTTC. The whole variable domain, remainder taken from reference TRBV2 and TRBJ2-7, is EPEVTQTPSHQVTQMGQEVILRCVPISNHLYFYWYRQILGQKVEFLVSFYNNEISEKSEIFDDQFSVERPDGSNFTLKIRSTKLEDSAMYFCASSELRWGEQYFGPGTRLTVT.

The rearrangement joins TRBV18 to TRBJ2-2; D tentatively fits TRBD1 or TRBD2 (5 bases each). CDR1 KGHSH and CDR2 LQKENI come from the germline V gene. V gave up 3 bases and J gave up 6 bases, with 8 bases separating them. The CDR3 totals 13 residues. This CDR3 reads CASSPMGAGELFF. In DNA, the CDR3 is TGTGCCAGCTCACCTATGGGGGCCGGGGAGCTGTTTTTT.

The rearrangement links TRBV19 to TRBJ2-7; 7 bases agree with TRBD1. V was clipped by 6 bases and J by 1 base; unmatched bases: 3. The V gene's germline CDR1 is LNHDA and CDR2 SQIVND (reference sequence). The CDR3 covers 13 residues. CDR3 amino acids: CASSLTGSYEQYF. DNA of the CDR3: TGTGCCAGTAGCCTGACAGGGTCCTACGAGCAGTACTTC.

V usage is TRBV5-1 and J usage is TRBJ2-7; D not certain. From germline, CDR1 is SGHRS and CDR2 YFSETQ. There are 13 residues in the CDR3. Trimming cost V 4 bases and J 3 bases, with 11 bases left between them. This CDR3 reads CASSLNGRYEQYF. The CDR3, as DNA: TGCGCCAGCAGCCTTAACGGCCGCTACGAGCAGTACTTC.

This clone showed up just a few times. The rearrangement uses TRBV19 and TRBJ2-2; D is perhaps TRBD1 (6 bases). The germline CDR1 and CDR2 sequences are LNHDA and SQIVND (reference sequence). Trimming left V 5 bases short and J 6 bases short, with 10 bases between. This CDR3 comprises 13 residues. DNA of the CDR3: TGTGCCAGTAGTGCAGGGGATCCCGGGGAGCTGTTTTTT. The encoded protein is CASSAGDPGELFF.

In this sample, this clone turned up a few times. The genes are TRBV7-9 and TRBJ2-5; 9 bases line up with TRBD2. V lost 0 bases to trimming and J lost 4 bases; unmatched junction nucleotides: 9. Germline V gene lookup returns CDR1 SEHNR and CDR2 FQNEAQ (reference sequence). The CDR3 totals 17 residues. The chain's CDR3 is CASSLAHIAGVPETQYF. For the CDR3, the DNA is TGTGCCAGCAGCTTAGCGCATATAGCGGGAGTGCCAGAGACCCAGTACTTC. The entire variable domain, with the rest obtained from reference TRBV7-9 and TRBJ2-5, is as follows: DTGVSQNPRHKITKRGQNVTFRCDPISEHNRLYWYRQTLGQGPEFLTYFQNEAQLEKSRLLSDRFSAERPKGSFSTLEIQRTEQGDSAMYLCASSLAHIAGVPETQYFGPGTRLLVL.

Here the CDR3 reads CASSYGGNQPQHF. CDR3 coding DNA: TGTGCCAGCAGTTACGGGGGGAATCAGCCCCAGCATTTT. The chain employs TRBV6-5 and TRBJ1-5; maybe TRBD1 (5 bases). This CDR3 has 13 residues. With 2 bases removed from V and 4 bases from J, the gap between germline ends came to 6 bases. In germline, CDR1 is MNHEY, CDR2 SVGAGI.

The chain links TRBV24-1 to TRBJ2-3, with 7 bases matching TRBD2. CDR1 KGHDR and CDR2 SFDVKD come from the germline V gene. V was clipped by 9 bases and J by 2 bases; unmatched bases: 4. The CDR3 runs to 13 residues. The CDR3 bases are TGTGCCACCGCTCTAGCGGACACAGATACGCAGTATTTT. Translating it yields CATALADTDTQYF.

This clone has a single count. Other DNA sequences in this sample translate to the same CDR3. This chain links TRBV4-1 with TRBJ2-7, with a tentative D call TRBD1 (6 bases). The CDR3 runs 16 residues. Germline V gene data show CDR1 as MGHRA and CDR2 as YSYEKL. Trimming took 0 bases from V and 2 from J, leaving 14 bases between them. CDR3 protein: CASSQEIGGLTYEQYF. In DNA, the CDR3 is TGCGCCAGCAGCCAAGAGATTGGGGGCCTCACCTACGAGCAGTACTTC.

The chain joins TRBV3-1 (or the pseudogene TRBV3-2) to TRBJ2-7; D may be TRBD1 (6 bases). Trimming pared 6 bases from V and 6 bases from J, leaving 18 bases between. This CDR3 spans 14 amino acids. The germline V gene encodes CDR1 LGHDT and CDR2 YNNKEL (reference sequence). The CDR3: CASREDQGFGEQYF. The DNA for the CDR3 is TGTGCCAGCAGAGAAGACCAGGGGTTCGGCGAGCAGTACTTC.

V gene TRBV9 combines with J gene TRBJ2-6; no clear D. The V end was cut by 3 bases, the J end by 2 bases, with 12 bases between. Per the germline V gene, CDR1 is SGDLS and CDR2 is YYNGEE. The CDR3 is made up of 16 amino acids. CDR3 in amino acids: CASSASLAAGANVLTF. Written as DNA, the CDR3 is TGTGCCAGCAGCGCCTCCTTAGCTGCTGGGGCCAACGTCCTGACTTTC.

The J gene is TRBJ1-3, the V gene TRBV9; possibly TRBD1 for D (6 bases). CDR1 and CDR2 (germline): SGDLS, YYNGEE. The CDR3 covers 14 residues. V was pared by 9 bases and J by 0 bases, with 13 bases between. The CDR3 DNA sequence: TGTGCCAACGGGGGCAGGGACTCTGGAAACACCATATATTTT. Its translation: CANGGRDSGNTIYF.

A few counts support this clone. The chain carries TRBV7-6 and TRBJ2-3, with no clear D. CDR3 length: 13 amino acids. Germline assignment: CDR1 SGHVS and CDR2 FNYEAQ. V was shortened by 3 bases and J by 6 bases, with 10 bases between the two germline ends. As DNA, the CDR3 is TGTGCCAGCAGCTTTAAACTGGCGGATACGCAGTATTTT. Amino acids: CASSFKLADTQYF.

This chain joins TRBV18 and TRBJ2-1; 8 bases align to TRBD2. The CDR3 spans 12 residues. Germline CDR1 and CDR2: KGHSH and LQKENI. CDR3 sequence: CSSTSAYNEQFF. Here the CDR3 DNA reads TGTAGTTCGACTAGCGCTTACAATGAGCAGTTCTTC.